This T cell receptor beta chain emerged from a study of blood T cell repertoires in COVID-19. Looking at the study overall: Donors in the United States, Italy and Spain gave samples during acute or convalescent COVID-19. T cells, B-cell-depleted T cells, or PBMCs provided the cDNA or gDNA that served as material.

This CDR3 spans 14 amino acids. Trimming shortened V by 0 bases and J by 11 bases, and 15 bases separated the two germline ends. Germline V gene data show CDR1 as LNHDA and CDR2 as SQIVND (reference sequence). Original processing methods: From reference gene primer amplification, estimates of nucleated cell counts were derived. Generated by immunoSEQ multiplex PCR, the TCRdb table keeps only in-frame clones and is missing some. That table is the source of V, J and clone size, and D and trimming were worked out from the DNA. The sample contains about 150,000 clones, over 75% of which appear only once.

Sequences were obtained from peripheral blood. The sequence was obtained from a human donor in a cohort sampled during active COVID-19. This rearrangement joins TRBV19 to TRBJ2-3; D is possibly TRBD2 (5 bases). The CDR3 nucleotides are TGTGCCAGTAGTATAGAGCCCGCTAGCTTGAAGCAGTATTTT. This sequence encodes CASSIEPASLKQYF.